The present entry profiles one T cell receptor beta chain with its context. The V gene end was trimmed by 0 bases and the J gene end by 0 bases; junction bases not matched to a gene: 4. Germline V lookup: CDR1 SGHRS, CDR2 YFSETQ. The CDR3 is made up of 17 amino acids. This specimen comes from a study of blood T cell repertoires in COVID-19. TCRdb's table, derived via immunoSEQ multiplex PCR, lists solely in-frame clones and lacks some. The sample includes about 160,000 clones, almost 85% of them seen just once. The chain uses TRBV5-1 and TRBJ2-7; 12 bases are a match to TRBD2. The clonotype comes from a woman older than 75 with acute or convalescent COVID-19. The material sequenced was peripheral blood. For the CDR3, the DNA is TGCGCCAGCAGCTTGGGACTAGCGGGAGCAGGCTCCTACGAGCAGTACTTC. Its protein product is CASSLGLAGAGSYEQYF.